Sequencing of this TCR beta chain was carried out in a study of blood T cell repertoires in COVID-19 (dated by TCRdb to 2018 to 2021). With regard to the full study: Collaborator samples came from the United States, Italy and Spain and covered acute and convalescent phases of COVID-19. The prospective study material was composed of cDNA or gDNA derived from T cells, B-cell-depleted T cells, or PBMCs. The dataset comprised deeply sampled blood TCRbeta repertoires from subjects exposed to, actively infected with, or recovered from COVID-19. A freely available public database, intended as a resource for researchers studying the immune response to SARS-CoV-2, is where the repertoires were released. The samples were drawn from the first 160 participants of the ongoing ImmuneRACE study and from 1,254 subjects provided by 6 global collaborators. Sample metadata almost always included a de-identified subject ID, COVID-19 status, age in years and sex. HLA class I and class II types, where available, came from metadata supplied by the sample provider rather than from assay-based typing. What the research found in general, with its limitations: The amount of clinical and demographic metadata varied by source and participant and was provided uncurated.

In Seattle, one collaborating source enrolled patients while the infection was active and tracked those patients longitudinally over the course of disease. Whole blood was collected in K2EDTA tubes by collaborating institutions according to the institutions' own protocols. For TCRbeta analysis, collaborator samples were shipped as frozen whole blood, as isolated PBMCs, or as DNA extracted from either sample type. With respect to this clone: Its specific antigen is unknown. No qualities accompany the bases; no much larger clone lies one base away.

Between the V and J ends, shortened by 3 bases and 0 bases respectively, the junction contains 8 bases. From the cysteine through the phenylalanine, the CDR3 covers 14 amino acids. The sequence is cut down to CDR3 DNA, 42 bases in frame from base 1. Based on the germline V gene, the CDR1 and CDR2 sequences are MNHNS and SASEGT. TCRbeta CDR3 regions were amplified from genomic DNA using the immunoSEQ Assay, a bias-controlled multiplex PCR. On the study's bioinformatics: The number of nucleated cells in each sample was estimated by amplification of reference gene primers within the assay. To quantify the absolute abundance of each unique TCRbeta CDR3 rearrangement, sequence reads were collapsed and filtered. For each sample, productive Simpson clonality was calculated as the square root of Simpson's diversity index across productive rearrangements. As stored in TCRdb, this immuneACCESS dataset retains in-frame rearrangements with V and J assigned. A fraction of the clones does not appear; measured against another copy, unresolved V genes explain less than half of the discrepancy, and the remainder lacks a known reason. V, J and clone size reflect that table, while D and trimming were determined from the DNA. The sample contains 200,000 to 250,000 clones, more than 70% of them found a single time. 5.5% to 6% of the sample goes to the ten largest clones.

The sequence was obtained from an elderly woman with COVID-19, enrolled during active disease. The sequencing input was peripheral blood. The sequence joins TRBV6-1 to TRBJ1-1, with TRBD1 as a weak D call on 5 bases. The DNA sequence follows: TGTGCCAGCAGTGAGGCAGGGTTGAACACTGAAGCTTTCTTT. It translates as CASSEAGLNTEAFF.